The 3 T cell receptor beta chains below all came from one sample that was sequenced in a study of shared clonotypes between healthy human individuals. Profiling relied on immunoSEQ multiplex PCR, and the TCRdb table lists in-frame clones only, not all of them. The top ten clones hold 10% of a sample with about 340,000 clones, more than 60% of them seen once. Input material: memory CD4+ T cells sorted from blood. Subset given: CD45RA-negative fraction. Receptor source: a young man in good health.

The chain has TRBV6-6 and TRBJ2-5; a weak D match, TRBD2 (7 bases). Trimming left V 6 bases short and J 5 bases short, with 16 bases between. The CDR3 runs to 14 residues. From germline, CDR1 is MNHNY and CDR2 SVGAGI (reference sequence). The CDR3, as DNA: TGTGCCAGCAGGAGGGACGGGGGGCAGGAGACCCAGTACTTC. Its protein product is CASRRDGGQETQYF.

J is TRBJ1-1 and V is TRBV7-3, with 8 bases aligning to TRBD1. Germline CDR1 is SGHTA and CDR2 is FQGTGA. After removal of 9 bases from V and 3 bases from J, the junction contained 12 bases not matched to a gene. CDR3 length equals 15 residues. CDR3 amino acids: CARGGQETSDTEAFF. CDR3 sequence (DNA): TGTGCCAGGGGGGGACAGGAAACGTCGGACACTGAAGCTTTCTTT.

This chain links TRBV15 with TRBJ2-2; 10 nucleotides agree with TRBD1. The CDR3 spans 16 residues. V was pared by 5 bases and J by 7 bases, with 10 bases of the junction left unmatched. CDR1 and CDR2 (germline): LNHNV, YYDKDF (reference sequence). CDR3 protein: CATSRLGQGMVGELFF. The DNA of the CDR3 is TGTGCCACCAGCCGACTGGGACAGGGGATGGTCGGGGAGCTGTTTTTT.